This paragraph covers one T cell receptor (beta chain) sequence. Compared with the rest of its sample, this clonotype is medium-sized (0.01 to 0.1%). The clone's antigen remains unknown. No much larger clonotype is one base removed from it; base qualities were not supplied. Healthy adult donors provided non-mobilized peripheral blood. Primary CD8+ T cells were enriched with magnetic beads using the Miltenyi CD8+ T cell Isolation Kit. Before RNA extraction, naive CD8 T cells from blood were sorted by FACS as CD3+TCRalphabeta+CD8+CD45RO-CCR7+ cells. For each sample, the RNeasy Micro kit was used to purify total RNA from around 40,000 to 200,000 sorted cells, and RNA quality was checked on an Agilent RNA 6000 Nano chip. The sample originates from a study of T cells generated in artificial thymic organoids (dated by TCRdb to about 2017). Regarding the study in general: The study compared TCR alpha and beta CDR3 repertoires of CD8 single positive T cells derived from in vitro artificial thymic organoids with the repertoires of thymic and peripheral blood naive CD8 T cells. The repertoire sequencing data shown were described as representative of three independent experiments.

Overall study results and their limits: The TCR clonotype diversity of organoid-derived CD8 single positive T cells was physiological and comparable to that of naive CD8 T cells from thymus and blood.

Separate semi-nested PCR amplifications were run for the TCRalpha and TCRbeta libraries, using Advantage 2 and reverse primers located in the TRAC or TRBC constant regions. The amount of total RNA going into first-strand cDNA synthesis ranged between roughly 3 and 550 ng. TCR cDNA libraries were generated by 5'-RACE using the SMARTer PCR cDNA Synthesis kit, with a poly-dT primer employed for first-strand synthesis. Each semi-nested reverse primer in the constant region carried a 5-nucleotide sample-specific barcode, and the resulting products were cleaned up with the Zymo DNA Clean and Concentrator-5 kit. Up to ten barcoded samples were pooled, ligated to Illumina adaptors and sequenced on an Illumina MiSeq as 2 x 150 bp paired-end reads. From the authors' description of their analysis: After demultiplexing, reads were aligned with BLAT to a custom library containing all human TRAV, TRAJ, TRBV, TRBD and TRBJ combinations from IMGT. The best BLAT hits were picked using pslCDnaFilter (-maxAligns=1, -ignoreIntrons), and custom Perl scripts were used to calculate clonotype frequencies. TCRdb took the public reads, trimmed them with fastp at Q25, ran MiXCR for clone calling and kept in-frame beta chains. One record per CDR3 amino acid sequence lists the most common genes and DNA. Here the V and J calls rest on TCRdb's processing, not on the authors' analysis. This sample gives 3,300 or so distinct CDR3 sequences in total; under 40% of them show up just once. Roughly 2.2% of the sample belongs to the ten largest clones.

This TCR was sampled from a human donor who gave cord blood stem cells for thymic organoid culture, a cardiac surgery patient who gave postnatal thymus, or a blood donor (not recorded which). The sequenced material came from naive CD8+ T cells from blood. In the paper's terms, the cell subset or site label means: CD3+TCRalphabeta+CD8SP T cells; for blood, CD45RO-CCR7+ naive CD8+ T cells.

In nucleotide form, the sequence is TGCGCCAGCAGCCAGACTAGCGGAAGCTACGAGCAGTACTTC. This encodes CASSQTSGSYEQYF. In this chain, TRBV4-3 is recombined with TRBJ2-7; the central 9 bases match TRBD2. Trimmed from V: 3 bases; trimmed from J: 3 bases; junction bases lacking a gene match: 3. Sequences LGHNA (CDR1) and YSLEER (CDR2) are obtained from the germline V gene. The CDR3 starts with the cysteine, ends with the phenylalanine, and has 14 residues. Only CDR3 DNA remains: 42 bases, in frame from the first base.